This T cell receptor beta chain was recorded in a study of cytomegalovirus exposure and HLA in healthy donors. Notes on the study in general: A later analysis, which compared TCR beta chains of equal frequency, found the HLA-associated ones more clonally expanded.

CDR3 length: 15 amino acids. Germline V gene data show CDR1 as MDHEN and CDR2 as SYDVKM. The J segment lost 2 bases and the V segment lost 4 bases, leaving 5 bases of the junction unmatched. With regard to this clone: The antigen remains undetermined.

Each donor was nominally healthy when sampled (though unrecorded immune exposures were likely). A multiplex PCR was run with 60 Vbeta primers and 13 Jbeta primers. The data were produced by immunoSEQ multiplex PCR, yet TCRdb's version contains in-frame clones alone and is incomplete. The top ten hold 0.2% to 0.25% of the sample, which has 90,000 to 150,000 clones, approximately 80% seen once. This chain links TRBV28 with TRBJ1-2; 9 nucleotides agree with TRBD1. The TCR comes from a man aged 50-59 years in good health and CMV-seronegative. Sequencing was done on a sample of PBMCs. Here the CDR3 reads CASSSGTGYNYGYTF. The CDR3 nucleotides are TGTGCCAGCAGTTCAGGGACAGGGTACAACTATGGCTACACCTTC.